Here is one TCR beta chain with its context. Its antigen is unknown. The data are from a study of cytomegalovirus exposure and HLA in healthy donors. In the PCR, 60 Vbeta and 13 Jbeta primers were used. Libraries were prepared by immunoSEQ multiplex PCR; TCRdb keeps only in-frame clonotypes and omits some of them. The sample contains about 270,000 clones, 65% to 85% of which appear only once. Trimming removed 2 bases from V and 6 bases from J, with 5 bases in between. The length of the CDR3 is 11 residues. Germline loops: CDR1 WSHSY, CDR2 SAAADI. General study findings and limits: It was in a later analysis that TCR association rates were seen to vary by HLA locus, highest for DRB1 and lowest for HLA-C. Follow-up analysis later connected one missense variant in DCLRE1C with trimming of TCR beta V- and J-genes.

The source of this sequence is a female donor in good health and CMV-seronegative. Material for sequencing was PBMCs. This chain uses TRBV10-2 with TRBJ2-7, with D possibly being TRBD2 (5 bases). The CDR3 DNA follows: TGCGCCAGCAGTGAGACTAGCGAGCAGTACTTC. Its protein product is CASSETSEQYF.